The 2 T cell receptor beta chains in this list originate from one sample, sequenced in a study of neurological immune-mediated disorders. TCRdb redid the calling of the 5' RACE reads with MiXCR, one entry per CDR3 protein. The table shows about 58,000 distinct CDR3 sequences, with approximately 3.1% occurring only once. The sequenced material came from PBMCs. The receptors stem from a woman aged 60 to 75 with multiple sclerosis.

V gene TRBV19 combines with J gene TRBJ2-2, with 10 positions matching TRBD2. This CDR3 is built from 19 residues. Germline V lookup: CDR1 LNHDA, CDR2 SQIVND (reference sequence). V was clipped by 7 bases and J by 4 bases; unmatched bases: 18. CDR3 DNA sequence: TGTGCCAGTACCAAACATACCCGACTAGCGGGCGTTACCACCGGGGAGCTGTTTTTT. This encodes CASTKHTRLAGVTTGELFF.

This clonotype was counted at least ten times. The gene calls are TRBV7-2 and TRBJ1-1; TRBD1 might be the D (5 bases). Trimming left V 4 bases short and J 4 bases short, with 13 bases between. There are 14 residues in the CDR3. In germline, CDR1 is SGHTA, CDR2 FQGNSA. The DNA for the CDR3 is TGTGCCAGCAGCTGGGATCGGGGCGGCACTGAAGCTTTCTTT. Translated, it gives CASSWDRGGTEAFF.